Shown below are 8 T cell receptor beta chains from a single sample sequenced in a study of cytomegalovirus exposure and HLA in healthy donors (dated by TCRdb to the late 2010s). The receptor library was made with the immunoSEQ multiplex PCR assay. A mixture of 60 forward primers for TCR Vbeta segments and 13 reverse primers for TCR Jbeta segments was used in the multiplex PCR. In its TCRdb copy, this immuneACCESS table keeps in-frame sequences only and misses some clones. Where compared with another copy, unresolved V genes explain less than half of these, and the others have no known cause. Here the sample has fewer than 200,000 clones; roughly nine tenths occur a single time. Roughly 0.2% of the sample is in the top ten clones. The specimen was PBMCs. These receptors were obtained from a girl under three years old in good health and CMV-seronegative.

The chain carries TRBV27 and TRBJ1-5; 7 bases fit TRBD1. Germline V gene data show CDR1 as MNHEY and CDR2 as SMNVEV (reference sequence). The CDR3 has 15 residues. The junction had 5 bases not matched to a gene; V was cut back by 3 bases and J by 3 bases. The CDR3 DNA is TGTGCCAGCAGTTTCACCGGACAGGACAATCAGCCCCAGCATTTT. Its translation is CASSFTGQDNQPQHF.

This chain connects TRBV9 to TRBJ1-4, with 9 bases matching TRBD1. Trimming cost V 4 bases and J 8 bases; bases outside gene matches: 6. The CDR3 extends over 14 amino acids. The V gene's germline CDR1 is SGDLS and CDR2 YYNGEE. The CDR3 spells CASSQTGGQEKLFF. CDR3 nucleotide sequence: TGTGCCAGCAGCCAGACAGGGGGTCAGGAAAAACTGTTTTTT.

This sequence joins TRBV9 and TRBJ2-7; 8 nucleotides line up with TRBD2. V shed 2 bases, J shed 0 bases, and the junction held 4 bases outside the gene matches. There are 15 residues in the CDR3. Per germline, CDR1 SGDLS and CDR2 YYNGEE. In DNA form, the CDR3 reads TGTGCCAGCAGCGTTTCCAGCGGGAGCTCCTACGAGCAGTACTTC. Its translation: CASSVSSGSSYEQYF.

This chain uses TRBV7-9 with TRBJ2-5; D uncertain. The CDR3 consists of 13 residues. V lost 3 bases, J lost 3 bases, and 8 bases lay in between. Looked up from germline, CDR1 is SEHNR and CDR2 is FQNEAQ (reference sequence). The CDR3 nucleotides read TGTGCCAGCAGCTTCCGACTGGAAGAGACCCAGTACTTC. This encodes CASSFRLEETQYF.

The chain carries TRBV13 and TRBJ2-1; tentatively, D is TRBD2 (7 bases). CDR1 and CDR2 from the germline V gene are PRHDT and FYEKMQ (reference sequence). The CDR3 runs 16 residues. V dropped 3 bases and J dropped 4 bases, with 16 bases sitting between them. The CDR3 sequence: CASSFGRRQGYNEQFF. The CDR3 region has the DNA TGTGCCAGCAGCTTCGGGAGGCGGCAGGGGTACAATGAGCAGTTCTTC.

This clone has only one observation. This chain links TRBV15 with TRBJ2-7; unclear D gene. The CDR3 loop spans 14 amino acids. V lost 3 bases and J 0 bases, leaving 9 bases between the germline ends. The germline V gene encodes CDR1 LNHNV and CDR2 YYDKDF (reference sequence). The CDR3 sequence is CATSSFSDSYEQYF. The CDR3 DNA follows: TGTGCCACCAGCAGTTTCAGCGACTCCTACGAGCAGTACTTC.

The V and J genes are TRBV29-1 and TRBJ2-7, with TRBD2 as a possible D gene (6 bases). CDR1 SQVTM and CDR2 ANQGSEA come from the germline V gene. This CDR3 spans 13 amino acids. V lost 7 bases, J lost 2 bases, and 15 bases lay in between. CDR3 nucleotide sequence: TGCAGCGGCGCTTGGAGGGATCCCTACGAGCAGTACTTC. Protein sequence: CSGAWRDPYEQYF.

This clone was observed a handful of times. The DNA of the CDR3 is TGTGCCAGCAGCTTAAGAGCGGACAGGGGCACTGAAGCTTTCTTT. Translation gives CASSLRADRGTEAFF. The rearrangement joins TRBV7-9 to TRBJ1-1; 9 bases line up with TRBD1. In germline, CDR1 is SEHNR, CDR2 FQNEAQ (reference sequence). J lost 4 bases, V lost 2 bases, and 5 bases had no gene match. This CDR3 is built from 15 residues. Full variable domain (missing parts from reference TRBV7-9 and TRBJ1-1): DTGVSQNPRHKITKRGQNVTFRCDPISEHNRLYWYRQTLGQGPEFLTYFQNEAQLEKSRLLSDRFSAERPKGSFSTLEIQRTEQGDSAMYLCASSLRADRGTEAFFGQGTRLTVV.